This TCR beta chain was identified during a study of blood T cell repertoires in COVID-19. Profiled with immunoSEQ multiplex PCR; TCRdb holds only in-frame clones, not every one. Here the sample spans 150,000 to 200,000 clones, 84% being singletons. In germline, CDR1 is SGHRS, CDR2 YFSETQ. Trimming removed 4 bases from V and 1 base from J; junction bases left unmatched: 12. The CDR3 length is 17 residues. This chain links TRBV5-1 with TRBJ1-1, with 8 bases aligning to TRBD1. Sample: PBMCs or T cells enriched from blood (not recorded which). This receptor was taken from a man aged 35 to 55 who had recovered from COVID-19. CDR3 loop: CASSRPLGQGANTEAFF. CDR3 nucleotides: TGCGCCAGCAGCCGTCCGTTAGGACAGGGCGCGAACACTGAAGCTTTCTTT.